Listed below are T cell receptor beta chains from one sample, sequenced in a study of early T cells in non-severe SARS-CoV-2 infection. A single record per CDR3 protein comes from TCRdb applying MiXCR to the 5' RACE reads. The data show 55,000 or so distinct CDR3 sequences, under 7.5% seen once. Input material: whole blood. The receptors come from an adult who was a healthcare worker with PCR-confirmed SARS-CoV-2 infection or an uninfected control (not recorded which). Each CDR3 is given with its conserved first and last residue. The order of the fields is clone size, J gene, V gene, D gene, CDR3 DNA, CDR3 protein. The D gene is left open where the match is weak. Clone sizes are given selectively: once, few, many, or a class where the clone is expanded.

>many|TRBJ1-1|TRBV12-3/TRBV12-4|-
TGTGCCAGCAGTTTAAAGGAGGGCACGAGGACTTTCTTT
CASSLKEGTRTFF
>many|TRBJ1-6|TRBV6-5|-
TGTGCCAGCAGTTACACGGTTAATAATTCACCCCTCCACTTT
CASSYTVNNSPLHF
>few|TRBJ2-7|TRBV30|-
TGTGCCTGGAGTCCACGACTAGTTTCCTACGAGCAGTACTTC
CAWSPRLVSYEQYF
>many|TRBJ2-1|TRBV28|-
TGTGCCAGCAGACTAACCAGGGGAGGTTACAATGAGCAGTTCTTC
CASRLTRGGYNEQFF
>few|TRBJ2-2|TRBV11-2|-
TGTGCCAGCAGTTTTGAATGGGTGACCGGGGAGCTGTTTTTT
CASSFEWVTGELFF
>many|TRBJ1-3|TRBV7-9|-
TGTGCCAGCAGCTTATCCGAAGGAAACACCATATATTTT
CASSLSEGNTIYF
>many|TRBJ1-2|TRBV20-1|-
TGCAGTGCTCGAGCCCGGACGAGCCTAGAGTATGGCTACACCTTC
CSARARTSLEYGYTF
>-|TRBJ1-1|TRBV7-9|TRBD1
TGTGCCAGCAGCCATATGGACAGGGGGTTGTCTGAAGCTTTCTTT
CASSHMDRGLSEAFF
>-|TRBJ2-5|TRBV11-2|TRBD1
TGTGCCAGCAGACGGGGACAGGGAGAGACCCAGTACTTC
CASRRGQGETQYF
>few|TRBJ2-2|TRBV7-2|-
TGTGCCAGCAGCCAACTTCGAGTCGTGGGGTGGGAGGCCGGGGAGCTGTTTTTT
CASSQLRVVGWEAGELFF
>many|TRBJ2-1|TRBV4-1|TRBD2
TGCGCCAGCAGCCCTCGTGCGGGGGACCCATACAATGAGCAGTTCTTC
CASSPRAGDPYNEQFF
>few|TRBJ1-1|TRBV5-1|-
TGCGCCAGCAGCTTGGGCCCTATGAACACTGAAGCTTTCTTT
CASSLGPMNTEAFF
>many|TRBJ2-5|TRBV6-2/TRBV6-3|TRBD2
TGTGCCAGCAGTTACGGGACTAGCGGGGGGGCCGTGAAGACCCAGTACTTC
CASSYGTSGGAVKTQYF
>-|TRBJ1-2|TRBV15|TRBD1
TGTGCCACCAGCACGAGGATTACAGGGGACGGCTACACCTTC
CATSTRITGDGYTF
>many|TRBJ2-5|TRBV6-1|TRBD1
TGTGCCAGCAGTAACACAGGGGGGCAAGAGACCCAGTACTTC
CASSNTGGQETQYF
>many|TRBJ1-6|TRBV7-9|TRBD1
TGTGCCAGCAGCTTAGAGACAGGGGTAACTTCACCCCTCCACTTT
CASSLETGVTSPLHF
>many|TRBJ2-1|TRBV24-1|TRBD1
TGTGCCACCAGAAAGACAGGGTTCTCCTACAATGAGCAGTTCTTC
CATRKTGFSYNEQFF
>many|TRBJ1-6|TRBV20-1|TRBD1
TGCAGTGCTAGACAGGGGGCTGAAAATTCACCCCTCCACTTT
CSARQGAENSPLHF
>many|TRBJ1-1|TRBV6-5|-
TGTGCCAGCAGTACCGGGGTACGGGGTAGCTCTGAAGCTTTCTTT
CASSTGVRGSSEAFF
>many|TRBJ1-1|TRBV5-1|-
TGCGCCAGCAGCTTGGCCGGGCAGGCGTCGCGGACTGAAGCTTTCTTT
CASSLAGQASRTEAFF
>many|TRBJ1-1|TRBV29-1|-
TGCAGCGTCGAAGGGAACACTGAAGCTTTCTTT
CSVEGNTEAFF
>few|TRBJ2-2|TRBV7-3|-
TGTGCCAGCAGCCGCCTTCCCCGATCTGATACCGGGGAGCTGTTTTTT
CASSRLPRSDTGELFF
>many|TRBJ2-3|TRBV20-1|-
TGCAGTGCTAGAGATGGGACGGGGAGCACAGATACGCAGTATTTT
CSARDGTGSTDTQYF
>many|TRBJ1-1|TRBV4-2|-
TGTGCCAGCAGCCACCCAGACAGGAAGGGAGCTTTCTTT
CASSHPDRKGAFF
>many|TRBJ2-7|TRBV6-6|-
TGTGCCAGCAGTTACTCGGGGCAGAGGGAGCAGTACTTC
CASSYSGQREQYF
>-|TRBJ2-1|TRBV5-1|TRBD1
TGCGCCAGCAGCCCCAGTCCGGGACAGGGGCGGTTGAGCAGTTTCTTC
CASSPSPGQGRLSSFF
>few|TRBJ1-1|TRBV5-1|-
TGCGCCAGCAGCTTGGATTTTGTCGGGAACACTGAAGCTTTCTTT
CASSLDFVGNTEAFF
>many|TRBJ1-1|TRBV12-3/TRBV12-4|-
TGTGCCAGCCGAAAGTCGGTGACTGAAGCTTTCTTT
CASRKSVTEAFF
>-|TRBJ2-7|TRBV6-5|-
TGTGCCAGCAGTAGAGCAGGGTTCCGGGGCTCCTACGAGCAGTACTTC
CASSRAGFRGSYEQYF
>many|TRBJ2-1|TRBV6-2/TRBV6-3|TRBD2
TGTGCCAGCAGTCAGGGAGGGGAGCAGTTCTTC
CASSQGGEQFF
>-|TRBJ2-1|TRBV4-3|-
TGCGCCAGCAGCCAAGCTGGGCGGGGTTTCGGTGAGCAGTTCTTC
CASSQAGRGFGEQFF
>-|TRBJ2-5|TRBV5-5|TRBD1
TGTGCCAGCAGCTTCGGGGGACAGGGCCAGACCCAGTACTTC
CASSFGGQGQTQYF
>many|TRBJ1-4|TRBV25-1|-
TGTGCCAGCAGTGAAGCGGCAGGGGCGGGGGAAAAACTGTTTTTT
CASSEAAGAGEKLFF
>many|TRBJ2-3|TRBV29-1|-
TGCAGCGTTGACTCTATCAACTCGGATACGCAGTATTTT
CSVDSINSDTQYF
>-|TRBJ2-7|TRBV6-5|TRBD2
TGTGCCAGCAGGTCCAGCGGGGGGGCCCACGAGCAGTACTTC
CASRSSGGAHEQYF
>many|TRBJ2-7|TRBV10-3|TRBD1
TGTGCCATCAGTGACAGGGACAGGGTGGCCTACGAGCAGTACTTC
CAISDRDRVAYEQYF
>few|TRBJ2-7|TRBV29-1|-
TGCAGCGGAACCGACTACTCCTACGAGCAGTACTTC
CSGTDYSYEQYF
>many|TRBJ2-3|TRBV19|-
TGTGCCAGTAGTCGGGGGGCTAGCACAGATACGCAGTATTTT
CASSRGASTDTQYF
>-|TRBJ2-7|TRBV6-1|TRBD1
TGTGCCAGCAGAAAAAACCGGGACAGTGGCTACGAGCAGTACTTC
CASRKNRDSGYEQYF
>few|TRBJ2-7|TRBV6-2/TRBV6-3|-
TGTGCCAGCAGCCGGGGCGCCGCCTACGAGCAGTACTTC
CASSRGAAYEQYF
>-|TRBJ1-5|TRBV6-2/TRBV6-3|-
TGTGCCAGCACCGGGGGGAATGCGGGCGCGAGCAATCAGCCCCAGCATTTT
CASTGGNAGASNQPQHF
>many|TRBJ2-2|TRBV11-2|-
TGTGCCAGCAGCTTCTCCGGGACGGCGAACACCGGGGAGCTGTTTTTT
CASSFSGTANTGELFF
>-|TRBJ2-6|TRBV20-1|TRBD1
TGCAGTGCTAGATACGGGACAGGGGGCGCGTCTGGGGCCAACGTCCTGACTTTC
CSARYGTGGASGANVLTF
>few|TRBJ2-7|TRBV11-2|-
TGTGCCAGCAGTCACCTGCCCCAGACGAATGCGTGGAAGGTGTACGAGCAGTACTTC
CASSHLPQTNAWKVYEQYF
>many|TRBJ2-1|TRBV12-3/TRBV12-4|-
TGTGCCAGCAGCCCTAGCAACTACAATGAGCAGTTCTTC
CASSPSNYNEQFF
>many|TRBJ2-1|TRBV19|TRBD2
TGTGCCAGTACCCCGGGGGGGGCCTACAATGAGCAGTTCTTC
CASTPGGAYNEQFF
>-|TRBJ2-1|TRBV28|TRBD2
TGTGCCAGCAGTCCCTCGGGACTAGCGGGGCCCTACTCCTACAATGAGCAGTTCTTC
CASSPSGLAGPYSYNEQFF
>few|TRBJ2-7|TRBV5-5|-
TGTGCCAGCAGCTTGCGGACCAGCTCCTACGAGCAGTACTTC
CASSLRTSSYEQYF
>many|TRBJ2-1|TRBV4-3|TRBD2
TGCGCCAGCAGCCAAGGTTCGGGCCTAGCGGGGTTCGGGAACAATGAGCAGTTCTTC
CASSQGSGLAGFGNNEQFF
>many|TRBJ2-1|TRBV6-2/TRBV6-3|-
TGTGCCAGCAGTGCCCCCCTCGACACAGGATCCTACAATGAGCAGTTCTTC
CASSAPLDTGSYNEQFF
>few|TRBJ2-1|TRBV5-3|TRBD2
TGTGCCAGAAGCTTGCAGCGGGGGGGCCGGAAAGAGCAGTTCTTC
CARSLQRGGRKEQFF
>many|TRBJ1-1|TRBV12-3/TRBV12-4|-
TGTGCCAGCACCCAGAGTAGTCGCACTGAAGCTTTCTTT
CASTQSSRTEAFF
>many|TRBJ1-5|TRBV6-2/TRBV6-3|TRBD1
TGTGCCAGCATCTCAGGGGGCGCAGGGAATCAGCCCCAGCATTTT
CASISGGAGNQPQHF